A selection of T cell receptor beta chains follows, all from one sample in a study of T cells in localized non-small cell lung cancer. Profiling relied on immunoSEQ multiplex PCR, and the TCRdb table lists in-frame clones only, not all of them. This sample has about 40,000 clones; around 90% occur once, and the top ten carry 3.5%. The source was peripheral blood, collected before any cancer treatment. The receptors here all came from a man aged 18-55 years with stage I lung adenocarcinoma. The CDR3 runs from the conserved cysteine through the conserved F or W. The order of the fields is V gene, clone size, J gene, D gene, CDR3 DNA, CDR3 protein. D genes are given only for firm matches. Not every row has a clone size; where given, it reads once, few, many or a size class.

v_gene: TRBV30
abundance: NA
j_gene: TRBJ2-2
d_gene: NA
CDR3nt: TGTGCCTGGAGTATGGCGTCCGGGGAGCTGTTTTTT
CDR3aa: CAWSMASGELFF

v_gene: TRBV5-4
abundance: NA
j_gene: TRBJ2-3
d_gene: TRBD2
CDR3nt: TGTGCCAGCAGCCGACTAGCGGGGGGGGCTAGCACAGATACGCAGTATTTT
CDR3aa: CASSRLAGGASTDTQYF

v_gene: TRBV7-3
abundance: NA
j_gene: TRBJ1-1
d_gene: NA
CDR3nt: TGTGCCAGCAGCACAAACATGGTACAGTATGCCCCAACTGAAGCTTTCTTT
CDR3aa: CASSTNMVQYAPTEAFF

v_gene: TRBV4-3
abundance: NA
j_gene: TRBJ1-2
d_gene: TRBD1
CDR3nt: TGCGCCAGCAGCCAAGACGACAGGGTTATTAGCGGCTACACCTTC
CDR3aa: CASSQDDRVISGYTF

v_gene: TRBV9
abundance: once
j_gene: TRBJ2-7
d_gene: TRBD1
CDR3nt: TGTGCCAGCGGCTCGGACAGGGCGTACGAGCAGTACTTC
CDR3aa: CASGSDRAYEQYF

v_gene: TRBV18
abundance: NA
j_gene: TRBJ2-1
d_gene: TRBD1
CDR3nt: TGTGCCAGCTCACCTCCAGACAGGGGCTATGAGCAGTTCTTC
CDR3aa: CASSPPDRGYEQFF

v_gene: TRBV5-4
abundance: NA
j_gene: TRBJ2-5
d_gene: TRBD2
CDR3nt: TGTGCCAGCAGCTTAGCTAGCGGGGAGACCCAGTACTTC
CDR3aa: CASSLASGETQYF

v_gene: TRBV2
abundance: NA
j_gene: TRBJ1-2
d_gene: TRBD1
CDR3nt: TGTGCCAGCGTTCAAGGACAGGGACTCGGCTACACCTTC
CDR3aa: CASVQGQGLGYTF

v_gene: TRBV2
abundance: NA
j_gene: TRBJ1-6
d_gene: NA
CDR3nt: TGTGCCAGCAGTATCCAGGATAATTCACCCCTCCACTTT
CDR3aa: CASSIQDNSPLHF

v_gene: TRBV13
abundance: NA
j_gene: TRBJ2-3
d_gene: NA
CDR3nt: TGTGCCAGCAGCTTAGGGTTAGATACGCAGTATTTT
CDR3aa: CASSLGLDTQYF

v_gene: TRBV29-1
abundance: NA
j_gene: TRBJ1-5
d_gene: TRBD1
CDR3nt: TGCAGCGTTGAAGAAGGGACAGTCGGTGGGCCCCAGCATTTT
CDR3aa: CSVEEGTVGGPQHF

v_gene: TRBV5-1
abundance: NA
j_gene: TRBJ2-6
d_gene: NA
CDR3nt: TGCGCCAGCAGCTTGGCCGTCTATACCGGGGCCAACGTCCTGACTTTC
CDR3aa: CASSLAVYTGANVLTF

v_gene: TRBV7-2
abundance: NA
j_gene: TRBJ2-5
d_gene: NA
CDR3nt: TGTGCCAGCAGCCGGACCCAAGGGACCCAGTACTTC
CDR3aa: CASSRTQGTQYF

v_gene: TRBV5-4
abundance: NA
j_gene: TRBJ2-1
d_gene: NA
CDR3nt: TGTGCCAGCAGCAAGATACAGGGCAGTGAGCAGTTCTTC
CDR3aa: CASSKIQGSEQFF

v_gene: TRBV4-1
abundance: NA
j_gene: TRBJ1-3
d_gene: TRBD1
CDR3nt: TGCGCCAGCAGCCCCAAAACAGGGGCGAAGGCGGACACCATATATTTT
CDR3aa: CASSPKTGAKADTIYF

v_gene: TRBV29-1
abundance: NA
j_gene: TRBJ2-7
d_gene: TRBD2
CDR3nt: TGCAGCGTTAGGACTAGCGGGGTTTACGAGCAGTACTTC
CDR3aa: CSVRTSGVYEQYF

v_gene: TRBV4-1
abundance: few
j_gene: TRBJ1-1
d_gene: NA
CDR3nt: TGCGCCAGCAGCCCGCAGTCTACCGGACTGGCGGGTCTCACTGAAGCTTTCTTT
CDR3aa: CASSPQSTGLAGLTEAFF

v_gene: TRBV4-3
abundance: NA
j_gene: TRBJ1-6
d_gene: TRBD1
CDR3nt: TGCGCCAGCAGCCGTTCGGGACAGCGAGTTAATTCACCCCTCCACTTT
CDR3aa: CASSRSGQRVNSPLHF

v_gene: TRBV5-6
abundance: NA
j_gene: TRBJ1-5
d_gene: NA
CDR3nt: TGTGCCAGCAGCTTGGGCAGGGGAAGTCAGCCCCAGCATTTT
CDR3aa: CASSLGRGSQPQHF

v_gene: TRBV30
abundance: NA
j_gene: TRBJ2-5
d_gene: NA
CDR3nt: TGTGCCTGGAGTGTAGTTAGGGGAGAGACCCAGTACTTC
CDR3aa: CAWSVVRGETQYF

v_gene: TRBV9
abundance: NA
j_gene: TRBJ2-5
d_gene: NA
CDR3nt: TGTGCCAGCAGCGTAGCCCCCCGGGGAGAGACCCAGTACTTC
CDR3aa: CASSVAPRGETQYF

v_gene: TRBV5-4
abundance: NA
j_gene: TRBJ1-2
d_gene: NA
CDR3nt: TGTGCCAGCAGCCCACCGTCCGGGGGAGGCTACACCTTC
CDR3aa: CASSPPSGGGYTF

v_gene: TRBV7-2
abundance: NA
j_gene: TRBJ1-1
d_gene: NA
CDR3nt: TGTGCCAGCAGGCCTGGGACGCCGGACACTGAAGCTTTCTTT
CDR3aa: CASRPGTPDTEAFF

v_gene: TRBV9
abundance: once
j_gene: TRBJ2-5
d_gene: NA
CDR3nt: TGTGCCAGCAGCGTAGCTGTTTCAGTGGGAGAGACCCAGTACTTC
CDR3aa: CASSVAVSVGETQYF

v_gene: TRBV28
abundance: NA
j_gene: TRBJ2-1
d_gene: NA
CDR3nt: TGTGCCAGCGACCCAACGGGGCGGGGTGAGCAGTTCTTC
CDR3aa: CASDPTGRGEQFF

v_gene: TRBV7-9
abundance: NA
j_gene: TRBJ1-3
d_gene: NA
CDR3nt: TGTGCCAGGGGAGTCTCTGGAAACACCATATATTTT
CDR3aa: CARGVSGNTIYF

v_gene: TRBV18
abundance: once
j_gene: TRBJ2-1
d_gene: NA
CDR3nt: TGTGCCAGCTCACCTTTTAGGGGAGATGAGCAGTTCTTC
CDR3aa: CASSPFRGDEQFF

v_gene: TRBV28
abundance: NA
j_gene: TRBJ1-2
d_gene: TRBD1
CDR3nt: TGTGCCAGCAGGACAGGGCGAGGTTATGGCTACACCTTC
CDR3aa: CASRTGRGYGYTF

v_gene: TRBV27
abundance: NA
j_gene: TRBJ2-3
d_gene: NA
CDR3nt: TGTGCCAGCAGTCGGTTCGGGGCCACAGGAGATACGCAGTATTTT
CDR3aa: CASSRFGATGDTQYF

v_gene: TRBV5-1
abundance: NA
j_gene: TRBJ1-1
d_gene: NA
CDR3nt: TGCGCCAGCAGCTTGGATTGGGAAATGAACACTGAAGCTTTCTTT
CDR3aa: CASSLDWEMNTEAFF

v_gene: TRBV7-9
abundance: NA
j_gene: TRBJ1-5
d_gene: NA
CDR3nt: TGTGCCACCACACCTCTGTTAAGTAGCAATCAGCCCCAGCATTTT
CDR3aa: CATTPLLSSNQPQHF

v_gene: TRBV11-2
abundance: NA
j_gene: TRBJ1-1
d_gene: NA
CDR3nt: TGTGCCAGCAGCTTTTGGGGGAGATCAAAGGGCACTGAAGCTTTCTTT
CDR3aa: CASSFWGRSKGTEAFF

v_gene: TRBV7-6
abundance: once
j_gene: TRBJ2-2
d_gene: NA
CDR3nt: TGTGCCAGCAGCCGGGTACTGATGAACACCGGGGAGCTGTTTTTT
CDR3aa: CASSRVLMNTGELFF

v_gene: TRBV6-6
abundance: NA
j_gene: TRBJ1-6
d_gene: NA
CDR3nt: TGTGCCAGCAGTTACTCGAAGGGGTGGAATTCACCCCTCCACTTT
CDR3aa: CASSYSKGWNSPLHF

v_gene: TRBV7-3
abundance: once
j_gene: TRBJ2-5
d_gene: NA
CDR3nt: TGTGCCAGCAGCCCGGACGGCGCGGGGACCCAGTACTTC
CDR3aa: CASSPDGAGTQYF

v_gene: TRBV15
abundance: NA
j_gene: TRBJ2-3
d_gene: TRBD2
CDR3nt: TGTGCCACCAGCAGAGCGGGACTAGCGGAAAGCACAGATACGCAGTATTTT
CDR3aa: CATSRAGLAESTDTQYF

v_gene: TRBV6-1
abundance: NA
j_gene: TRBJ2-7
d_gene: NA
CDR3nt: TGTGCCAGCAGTGGAGACTGGAGCTCCTACGAGCAGTACTTC
CDR3aa: CASSGDWSSYEQYF

v_gene: TRBV5-1
abundance: NA
j_gene: TRBJ2-5
d_gene: NA
CDR3nt: TGCGCCAGCAGCTTGGAGGGCGAGACCCAGTACTTC
CDR3aa: CASSLEGETQYF

v_gene: TRBV15
abundance: NA
j_gene: TRBJ1-1
d_gene: TRBD1
CDR3nt: TGTGCCACCCAGTGGGGGACAGTGAAGACTGAAGCTTTCTTT
CDR3aa: CATQWGTVKTEAFF

v_gene: TRBV6-4
abundance: NA
j_gene: TRBJ1-3
d_gene: NA
CDR3nt: TGTGCCAGCAGTGATCCCCCGGGACGTCGGACGGACCTCTCTGGAAACACCATATATTTT
CDR3aa: CASSDPPGRRTDLSGNTIYF

v_gene: TRBV6-5
abundance: NA
j_gene: TRBJ1-5
d_gene: TRBD1
CDR3nt: TGTGCCAGCAGTCTGACAGGGGGCTTACAGCCCCAGCATTTT
CDR3aa: CASSLTGGLQPQHF

v_gene: TRBV1
abundance: once
j_gene: TRBJ1-1
d_gene: NA
CDR3nt: TGCACCAGCAGCCACCCATCCAATAACACTGAAGCTTTCTTT
CDR3aa: CTSSHPSNNTEAFF

v_gene: TRBV6-6
abundance: NA
j_gene: TRBJ1-1
d_gene: NA
CDR3nt: TGTGCCAGCAGTTACTTTGGGTCGAACACTGAAGCTTTCTTT
CDR3aa: CASSYFGSNTEAFF

v_gene: TRBV19
abundance: once
j_gene: TRBJ1-1
d_gene: NA
CDR3nt: TGTGCCAGTAGTTTGGCAGGGGAAGCTTTCTTT
CDR3aa: CASSLAGEAFF

v_gene: TRBV30
abundance: once
j_gene: TRBJ1-3
d_gene: NA
CDR3nt: TGTGCCTGGAGGGCACAGGGAGCTGGAAACACCATATATTTT
CDR3aa: CAWRAQGAGNTIYF

v_gene: TRBV5-8
abundance: NA
j_gene: TRBJ2-5
d_gene: NA
CDR3nt: TGTGCCAGCAGCTTGGCCGGCAGGGGCCAAGAGACCCAGTACTTC
CDR3aa: CASSLAGRGQETQYF

v_gene: TRBV19
abundance: once
j_gene: TRBJ1-1
d_gene: NA
CDR3nt: TGTGCCAGTAACGCCTTAATGGGAGGTTTCATGAACACTGAAGCTTTCTTT
CDR3aa: CASNALMGGFMNTEAFF

v_gene: TRBV7-9
abundance: few
j_gene: TRBJ2-1
d_gene: TRBD2
CDR3nt: TGTGCCAGCAGCTTGACGGGGGGGCCCCGGGATGAGCAGTTCTTC
CDR3aa: CASSLTGGPRDEQFF

v_gene: TRBV7-3
abundance: NA
j_gene: TRBJ2-1
d_gene: NA
CDR3nt: TGTGCCAGCAGCCCATTGGAACCCCCTCTCTACAATGAGCAGTTCTTC
CDR3aa: CASSPLEPPLYNEQFF

v_gene: TRBV5-6
abundance: NA
j_gene: TRBJ1-2
d_gene: NA
CDR3nt: TGTGCCAGCAGCTTGCCCGGGGCAGGGAACGGCCATGGCTACACCTTC
CDR3aa: CASSLPGAGNGHGYTF

v_gene: TRBV30
abundance: NA
j_gene: TRBJ2-6
d_gene: NA
CDR3nt: TGTGCCGAGGGGACCATGAGAGGGGCCAACGTCCTGACTTTC
CDR3aa: CAEGTMRGANVLTF

v_gene: TRBV21-1
abundance: NA
j_gene: TRBJ2-2
d_gene: NA
CDR3nt: TGTGCCAGCAGCAAAAGTGGTATGGGTTTGGGCACCGGGGAGCTGTTTTTT
CDR3aa: CASSKSGMGLGTGELFF

v_gene: TRBV4-1
abundance: NA
j_gene: TRBJ1-1
d_gene: NA
CDR3nt: TGCGCCAGCAGCCTCGGTGAATCAGCTGAAGCTTTCTTT
CDR3aa: CASSLGESAEAFF

v_gene: TRBV9
abundance: NA
j_gene: TRBJ2-2
d_gene: NA
CDR3nt: TGTGCCAGCGGGTCCCCGAACACCGGGGAGCTGTTTTTT
CDR3aa: CASGSPNTGELFF

v_gene: TRBV19
abundance: once
j_gene: TRBJ2-2
d_gene: TRBD2
CDR3nt: TGTGCCAGTAGAATTAGCGGGGGGTTGAACACCGGGGAGCTGTTTTTT
CDR3aa: CASRISGGLNTGELFF

v_gene: TRBV5-1
abundance: few
j_gene: TRBJ1-2
d_gene: NA
CDR3nt: TGCGCCAGCAGCTTGGAATGGGGCTCGAACTATGGCTACACCTTC
CDR3aa: CASSLEWGSNYGYTF

v_gene: TRBV10-3
abundance: NA
j_gene: TRBJ2-1
d_gene: NA
CDR3nt: TGTGCCATCAGTGCCGGTAGGGTGGGCAATGAGCAGTTCTTC
CDR3aa: CAISAGRVGNEQFF